These T cell receptor beta chains were read from a single sample in a study of prognosis after radiotherapy for stage I lung cancer. TCRdb ran MiXCR on the multiplex PCR reads and lists one entry per CDR3 protein. The sample includes more than 11,000 distinct CDR3 sequences, over 25% seen only once; the top ten take 25% to 30%. The source material was PBMCs, sampled before or after stereotactic body radiation therapy (not recorded which). The receptors shown here come from a donor aged 50 or older with non-small cell lung cancer. Both conserved end residues are part of each CDR3. D genes are given only for firm matches. Only part of the rows carry a size: once, few, many, or a class if the clone is expanded.

- TRBD2 TRBJ2-1 TRBV7-3 TGTGCCAGCAGCCACTTTGCGCTAGCGGGAAACAATGAGCAGTTCTTC CASSHFALAGNNEQFF
many TRBD2 TRBJ2-3 TRBV28 TGTGCCAGCAGTTTAAGGGGACTAGCGGGAGGGCCGTCAGATACGCAGTATTTT CASSLRGLAGGPSDTQYF
few - TRBJ2-7 TRBV7-8 TGTGCCAGCAGCTTAGAGTGGCCCTCCTACGAGCAGTACTTC CASSLEWPSYEQYF
many TRBD2 TRBJ2-3 TRBV7-8 TGTGCCAGCAGCTTAGGACTAGCCGACGATACGCAGTATTTT CASSLGLADDTQYF
many TRBD1 TRBJ1-4 TRBV24-1 TGTGCCACCAGTGACGCGACAGGGGGTGGTGGTGAAAAACTGTTTTTT CATSDATGGGGEKLFF
medium-sized TRBD1 TRBJ2-7 TRBV19 TGTGCCAGTAGTAGTACGGACAGGGTTTACGAGCAGTACTTC CASSSTDRVYEQYF
- - TRBJ1-2 TRBV28 TGTGCCAGCAGTCCCCGAGGTTTTGGGCGTGATTGCTACACCTTC CASSPRGFGRDCYTF
- - TRBJ2-2 TRBV20-1 TGCAGTGCGCCCCGACAGGGACTCAGGGATCTGTTTTTT CSAPRQGLRDLFF
many - TRBJ2-7 TRBV20-1 TGCAGTGCTAGGAGGTACGGGCAGTACTTC CSARRYGQYF
- - TRBJ1-1 TRBV6-1 TGTGCCAGCACCCCAACACTGCAGGACACTGAAGATTTCTTT CASTPTLQDTEDFF
many - TRBJ1-5 TRBV15 TGTGCCACCAGCAGAGGGCGGCGGCGGGACGGAAGCAATCAGCCCCAGCATTTT CATSRGRRRDGSNQPQHF
- TRBD1 TRBJ2-7 TRBV5-1 TGCGCCATCAGCCAGGGGACAGGAGATTCCTACGACCAGTACTTC CAISQGTGDSYDQYF
many - TRBJ2-4 TRBV7-9 TGTGCCAGCAGCCCAGCCGGTACTAGAAAAAACATTCAGTACTTC CASSPAGTRKNIQYF
many - TRBJ1-2 TRBV20-1 TGCAGTGCTAAACAGTGGAACGGGATCGATGGCTACACCTTC CSAKQWNGIDGYTF
medium-sized - TRBJ2-1 TRBV5-1 TGCGCCAGCAGCTTCGAGGGTAGCTCCTACAATGAGCAGTTCTTC CASSFEGSSYNEQFF
many - TRBJ2-7 TRBV2 TGTGCCAGCAGTGAGTTCTACGAGCAGTACTTC CASSEFYEQYF
many - TRBJ2-3 TRBV7-9 TGTGCCAGCAGCTTAGGCGGACGTGGCACAGATACGCAGTATTTT CASSLGGRGTDTQYF
- - TRBJ2-3 TRBV7-3 TGTGCCAGCAGCTTCACCGGATCAGGTGGGGGTTTGGATACGCAGTATTTT CASSFTGSGGGLDTQYF
many - TRBJ2-7 TRBV24-1 TGTGCCACCAGTGATGCGGGTCTACCGGAGGACGAGCAGTACTTC CATSDAGLPEDEQYF
- - TRBJ2-1 TRBV6-2/TRBV6-3 TGTGCCAGCAGGGGCGGACTTGTCCCCTACAATGAGCAGTTCTTC CASRGGLVPYNEQFF
medium-sized TRBD2 TRBJ2-3 TRBV2 TGTGCCAGCAGTGAAGCGGGACTAGCGGGGGGCACAGATACGCAGTATTTT CASSEAGLAGGTDTQYF
- - TRBJ1-5 TRBV4-1 TGCGCCAGCAGCCAAGAACAGGGAAACAATCAGCCCCAACATTTT CASSQEQGNNQPQHF
many - TRBJ1-5 TRBV20-1 TGCAGTGCTAGAGATCCGGACAAGAATCAGCCCCAGCATTTT CSARDPDKNQPQHF
medium-sized TRBD2 TRBJ2-3 TRBV20-1 TGCAGTGCTAGACTAGCGGGAGTAGGAGATACGCAGTATTTT CSARLAGVGDTQYF
many - TRBJ2-6 TRBV12-3/TRBV12-4 TGTGCCAGCAGTTGGGCTACTGGGGCCAACGTCCTGACTTTC CASSWATGANVLTF
- - TRBJ1-3 TRBV5-8 TGTGCCAGCAGCTCGAGCCACTCTGGAAACACAATATATTTT CASSSSHSGNTIYF
- TRBD1 TRBJ1-2 TRBV6-9 TGTGCCATCACCAGGACAGGGCAAGAGCAAAGAGGCTACACCTTC CAITRTGQEQRGYTF
once TRBD1 TRBJ1-5 TRBV5-1 TGCGCCAGCAGCGAAGGGACAGATCGGCCCCAGCATTTT CASSEGTDRPQHF
many - TRBJ2-3 TRBV20-1 TGCAGTGCGGACCTTGACAGCACAGATACGCAGTATTTT CSADLDSTDTQYF
many - TRBJ1-1 TRBV18 TGTGCCAGCTCACCCAACGAGGTAACTGAAGCTTTCTTT CASSPNEVTEAFF
- - TRBJ1-2 TRBV27 TGTGCCAGCGGACCCCAGGGAATTGCCTACACCTTC CASGPQGIAYTF
many - TRBJ1-2 TRBV24-1 TGTGCCACCAGTGACTCGGGGTCCTCTAACTATGGCTACACCTTC CATSDSGSSNYGYTF
many - TRBJ1-5 TRBV24-1 TGTGCCACCAGTGGTACCCGCGATAGCAATCAGCCCCAGCATTTT CATSGTRDSNQPQHF
many TRBD1 TRBJ1-1 TRBV27 TGTGCCAGCAGTTCAGGGGGCAGGTGGTTTGGCACTGAAGCTTTCTTT CASSSGGRWFGTEAFF
- - TRBJ2-1 TRBV12-3/TRBV12-4 TGTGCCAGCAGCGCTTACATGAATGAGCAGTTCTTC CASSAYMNEQFF
- - TRBJ1-6 TRBV6-2/TRBV6-3 TGTGCCAGCAGTAGTGACCTTGGCCGTGATTCACCCCTCCACTTT CASSSDLGRDSPLHF
many TRBD2 TRBJ2-5 TRBV6-1 TGTGCCAGCAGTCTAGCGGGAGGAGGTGAGACCCAGTACTTC CASSLAGGGETQYF
many TRBD2 TRBJ2-3 TRBV9 TGTGCCAGCAGCGCCGGGACTAGCGGGAGCCACACAGATACGCAGTATTTT CASSAGTSGSHTDTQYF
many - TRBJ1-4 TRBV7-6 TGTGCCAGCAGCTTATGGGGTATCGATGGTGAAAAACTGTTTTTT CASSLWGIDGEKLFF
medium-sized - TRBJ1-6 TRBV5-1 TGCGCCAGCAGATCAGGGCGCGATAATTCACCCCTCCACTTT CASRSGRDNSPLHF
many - TRBJ2-4 TRBV15 TGTGCCACCAGCAGAGCGGGGGCGGCCAAAAACATTCAGTACTTC CATSRAGAAKNIQYF
many - TRBJ2-1 TRBV7-3 TGTGCCAGCAGCCTACGAGGAGAAACCGGGACCTATCTTTACTCCTACAATGAGCAGTTCTTC CASSLRGETGTYLYSYNEQFF
medium-sized - TRBJ1-6 TRBV28 TGTGCCAGCAGTCCCCTCAGAACCTCCGGAGGTTCACCCCTCCACTTT CASSPLRTSGGSPLHF
- TRBD1 TRBJ1-4 TRBV6-5 TGTGCCAGCGGTTGGGACAGCCGGAGCGAAAAACTGTTTTTT CASGWDSRSEKLFF
many - TRBJ2-1 TRBV7-9 TGTGCCAGCAACCCACGTGGTCTGATCGATGAGCAGTTCTTC CASNPRGLIDEQFF
many - TRBJ2-7 TRBV20-1 TGCAGTGCCCGACCCTTACGGGACCTGGCAAACGAGCAGTACTTC CSARPLRDLANEQYF
many - TRBJ2-7 TRBV9 TGTGCCAGCAGCGTTAACTCTTGGTCCTACGAGCAGTACTTC CASSVNSWSYEQYF
- TRBD1 TRBJ1-3 TRBV3-1 TGTGCCAGCGTCGGAAACCGGGACAGGGGAAAAAGTGCTGGAAACACCATATATTTT CASVGNRDRGKSAGNTIYF
many - TRBJ2-1 TRBV7-6 TGTGCCAGCAGTCCAGGACTGAGCTCCTACAATGAGCAGTTCTTC CASSPGLSSYNEQFF